These T cell receptor beta chains were read from a single sample in a study of cytomegalovirus exposure and HLA in healthy donors. This table comes from immunoSEQ multiplex PCR, and its TCRdb copy is limited to in-frame clones, with some not included. The table has fewer than 350,000 clones, 70% to 90% seen once. The sample consisted of PBMCs. The receptors here all came from a young woman in good health and CMV-seronegative. Each CDR3 is given with its conserved first and last residue. Each record gives: J gene, V gene, clone size, D gene, CDR3 protein, CDR3 DNA. D genes are given only for firm matches. Rows may omit the clone size; those that give it use once, few, many or a size class.

j_call: TRBJ2-5
v_call: TRBV12-5
clone_size: NA
d_call: NA
cdr3_aa: CASGRYQETQYF
cdr3_nt: TGTGCTAGTGGCCGGTACCAAGAGACCCAGTACTTC

j_call: TRBJ2-3
v_call: TRBV19
clone_size: NA
d_call: TRBD1
cdr3_aa: CASSIYRGRTDTQYF
cdr3_nt: TGTGCCAGTAGTATTTACAGGGGACGCACAGATACGCAGTATTTT

j_call: TRBJ1-2
v_call: TRBV25-1
clone_size: NA
d_call: NA
cdr3_aa: CASLDNGYTF
cdr3_nt: TGTGCCAGTCTGGACAATGGCTACACCTTC

j_call: TRBJ1-1
v_call: TRBV5-4
clone_size: NA
d_call: TRBD1
cdr3_aa: CASSLRTGNTEAFF
cdr3_nt: TGTGCCAGCAGCTTGAGGACAGGGAACACTGAAGCTTTCTTT

j_call: TRBJ1-1
v_call: TRBV13
clone_size: NA
d_call: TRBD1
cdr3_aa: CASSFRTGGTEAFF
cdr3_nt: TGTGCCAGCAGCTTCCGGACAGGGGGCACTGAAGCTTTCTTT

j_call: TRBJ1-1
v_call: TRBV6-5
clone_size: NA
d_call: NA
cdr3_aa: CASSFRREGTEAFF
cdr3_nt: TGTGCCAGCAGTTTCCGACGGGAGGGAACTGAAGCTTTCTTT

j_call: TRBJ2-1
v_call: TRBV10-2
clone_size: NA
d_call: TRBD2
cdr3_aa: CASRTSGGGEYNEQFF
cdr3_nt: TGCGCCAGCCGGACTAGCGGGGGGGGTGAGTACAATGAGCAGTTCTTC

j_call: TRBJ1-2
v_call: TRBV9
clone_size: NA
d_call: TRBD1
cdr3_aa: CASSVGPGGYGYTF
cdr3_nt: TGTGCCAGCAGCGTAGGACCAGGGGGCTATGGCTACACCTTC

j_call: TRBJ2-7
v_call: TRBV9
clone_size: NA
d_call: NA
cdr3_aa: CASSVGSVTEQYF
cdr3_nt: TGTGCCAGCAGCGTAGGGTCGGTCACTGAGCAGTACTTC

j_call: TRBJ2-3
v_call: TRBV29-1
clone_size: NA
d_call: NA
cdr3_aa: CSANGGPQRADTQYF
cdr3_nt: TGCAGCGCCAACGGGGGACCTCAGAGGGCAGATACGCAGTATTTT

j_call: TRBJ2-7
v_call: TRBV11-2
clone_size: NA
d_call: TRBD1
cdr3_aa: CASINSADRGIPYEQYF
cdr3_nt: TGTGCCAGCATCAATAGCGCTGACAGGGGTATTCCCTACGAGCAGTACTTC

j_call: TRBJ1-2
v_call: TRBV2
clone_size: NA
d_call: NA
cdr3_aa: CASSEQDYGYTF
cdr3_nt: TGTGCCAGCAGTGAACAGGACTATGGCTACACCTTC

j_call: TRBJ1-5
v_call: TRBV19
clone_size: NA
d_call: NA
cdr3_aa: CASSIVVWAGAITSNQPQHF
cdr3_nt: TGTGCCAGTAGTATAGTCGTTTGGGCAGGGGCTATTACCAGCAATCAGCCCCAGCATTTT

j_call: TRBJ2-2
v_call: TRBV7-9
clone_size: NA
d_call: TRBD2
cdr3_aa: CSSSRGRGLNTGELFF
cdr3_nt: TGTTCCAGCAGCCGAGGGAGGGGATTAAACACCGGGGAGCTGTTTTTT

j_call: TRBJ2-7
v_call: TRBV7-9
clone_size: NA
d_call: NA
cdr3_aa: CASSHTGKGVDEQYF
cdr3_nt: TGTGCCAGCAGCCACACAGGGAAGGGGGTCGACGAGCAGTACTTC

j_call: TRBJ2-1
v_call: TRBV7-6
clone_size: NA
d_call: TRBD2
cdr3_aa: CASSFSPGGAGSNEQFF
cdr3_nt: TGTGCCAGCAGCTTCTCTCCCGGGGGGGCAGGTAGCAATGAGCAGTTCTTC

j_call: TRBJ2-5
v_call: TRBV27
clone_size: NA
d_call: NA
cdr3_aa: CASSLEGETQYF
cdr3_nt: TGTGCCAGCAGTTTAGAGGGTGAGACCCAGTACTTC

j_call: TRBJ1-2
v_call: TRBV6-5
clone_size: few
d_call: TRBD1
cdr3_aa: CASTNLDREVRGYTF
cdr3_nt: TGTGCCAGCACAAACCTGGACAGGGAGGTGCGCGGCTACACCTTC

j_call: TRBJ1-1
v_call: TRBV7-9
clone_size: NA
d_call: NA
cdr3_aa: CASRGGVVRQMNTEAFF
cdr3_nt: TGTGCCAGCAGGGGGGGTGTGGTGAGGCAAATGAACACTGAAGCTTTCTTT

j_call: TRBJ1-1
v_call: TRBV10-2
clone_size: NA
d_call: TRBD1
cdr3_aa: CATLTGTGNTEAFF
cdr3_nt: TGCGCCACCCTCACCGGGACAGGAAACACTGAAGCTTTCTTT

j_call: TRBJ1-4
v_call: TRBV7-9
clone_size: once
d_call: NA
cdr3_aa: CASSPGDRYEEKLFF
cdr3_nt: TGTGCCAGCAGCCCGGGTGACAGATATGAAGAAAAACTGTTTTTT

j_call: TRBJ2-2
v_call: TRBV6-5
clone_size: NA
d_call: NA
cdr3_aa: CASSYSRGTGELFF
cdr3_nt: TGTGCCAGCAGTTACTCGCGCGGCACCGGGGAGCTGTTTTTT